This TCR beta chain was captured by sequencing in a study of blood T cell repertoires in COVID-19. As for the study in general: COVID-19 samples collected from the United States, Italy and Spain covered acute and convalescent phases. PBMCs, B-cell-depleted T cells, or T cells were the source of the cDNA or gDNA that made up the material.

The CDR3 is 14 residues long. Germline CDR1 MDHEN, CDR2 SYDVKM. Between the trimmed V and J ends, which lost 3 bases and 11 bases, there was a span of 19 bases. As handled by the study authors: Counts of nucleated cells, estimated from reference gene primer amplification, were obtained. TCRdb keeps only in-frame clones here, not all; method: immunoSEQ multiplex PCR. V, J and clone size were drawn from that table, and D and trimming were deduced from the DNA. The repertoire holds roughly 120,000 clones, with approximately 87% as singletons. The chain has TRBV28 and TRBJ1-1; tentatively, D is TRBD1 (5 bases). The sequence was collected from a young man with acute or convalescent COVID-19. What was sequenced was peripheral blood. As DNA, the CDR3 is TGTGCCAGCAGTTTCCACCTTTCGGGGGTAGCGGCTTTCTTT. It yields the protein CASSFHLSGVAAFF.